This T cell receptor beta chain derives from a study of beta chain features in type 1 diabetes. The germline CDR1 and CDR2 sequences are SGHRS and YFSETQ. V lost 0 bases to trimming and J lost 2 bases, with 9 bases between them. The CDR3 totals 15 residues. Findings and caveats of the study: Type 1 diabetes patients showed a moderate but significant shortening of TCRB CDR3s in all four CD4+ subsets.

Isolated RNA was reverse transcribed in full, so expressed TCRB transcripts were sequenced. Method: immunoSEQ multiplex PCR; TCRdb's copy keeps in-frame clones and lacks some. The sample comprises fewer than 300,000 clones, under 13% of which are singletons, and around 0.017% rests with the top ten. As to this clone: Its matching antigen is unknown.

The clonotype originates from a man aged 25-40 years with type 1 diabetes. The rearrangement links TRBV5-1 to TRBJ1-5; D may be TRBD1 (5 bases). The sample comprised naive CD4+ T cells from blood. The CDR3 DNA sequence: TGCGCCAGCAGCTTGGCCGGGGGTCGCAATCAGCCCCAGCATTTT. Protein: CASSLAGGRNQPQHF.